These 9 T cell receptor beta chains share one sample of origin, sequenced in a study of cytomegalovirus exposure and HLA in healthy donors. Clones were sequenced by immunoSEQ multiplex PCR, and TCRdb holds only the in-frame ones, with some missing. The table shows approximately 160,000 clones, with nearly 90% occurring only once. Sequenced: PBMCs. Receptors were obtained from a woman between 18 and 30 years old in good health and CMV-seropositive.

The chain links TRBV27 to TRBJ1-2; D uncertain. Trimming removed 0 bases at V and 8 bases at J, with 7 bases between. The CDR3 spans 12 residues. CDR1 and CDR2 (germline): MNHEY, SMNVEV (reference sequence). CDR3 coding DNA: TGTGCCAGCAGTTTATCCGGACTCGGCTACACCTTC. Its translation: CASSLSGLGYTF.

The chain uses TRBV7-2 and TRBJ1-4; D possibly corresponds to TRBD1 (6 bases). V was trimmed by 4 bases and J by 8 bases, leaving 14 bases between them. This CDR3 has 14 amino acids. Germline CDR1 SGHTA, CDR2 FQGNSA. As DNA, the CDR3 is TGTGCCAGCAGCTCCGGGACACCGCTAGAAAAACTGTTTTTT. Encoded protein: CASSSGTPLEKLFF.

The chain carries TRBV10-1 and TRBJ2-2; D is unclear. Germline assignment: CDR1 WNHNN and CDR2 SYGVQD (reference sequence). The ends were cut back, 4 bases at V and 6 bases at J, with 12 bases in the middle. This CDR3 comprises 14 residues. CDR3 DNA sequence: TGCGCCAGCAGTGCGCAACTGTATGCCGGGGAGCTGTTTTTT. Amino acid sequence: CASSAQLYAGELFF.

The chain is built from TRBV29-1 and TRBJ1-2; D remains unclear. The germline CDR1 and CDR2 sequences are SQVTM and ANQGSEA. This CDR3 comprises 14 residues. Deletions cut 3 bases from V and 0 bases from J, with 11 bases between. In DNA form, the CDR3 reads TGCAGCGTTGAGGGAGGAGAAGCTAACTATGGCTACACCTTC. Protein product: CSVEGGEANYGYTF.

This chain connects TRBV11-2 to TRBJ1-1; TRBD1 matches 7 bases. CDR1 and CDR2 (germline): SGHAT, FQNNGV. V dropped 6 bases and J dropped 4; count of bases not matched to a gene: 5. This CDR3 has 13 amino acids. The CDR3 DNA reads TGTGCCAGCAGTCCGACAGGGTTCACTGAAGCTTTCTTT. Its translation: CASSPTGFTEAFF.

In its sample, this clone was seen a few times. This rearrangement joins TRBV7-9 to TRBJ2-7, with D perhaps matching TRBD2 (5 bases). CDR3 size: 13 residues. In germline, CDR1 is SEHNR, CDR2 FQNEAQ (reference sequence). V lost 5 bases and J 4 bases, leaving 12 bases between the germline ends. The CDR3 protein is CASSPPRAYEQYF. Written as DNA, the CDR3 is TGTGCCAGCAGCCCCCCGAGGGCTTACGAGCAGTACTTC.

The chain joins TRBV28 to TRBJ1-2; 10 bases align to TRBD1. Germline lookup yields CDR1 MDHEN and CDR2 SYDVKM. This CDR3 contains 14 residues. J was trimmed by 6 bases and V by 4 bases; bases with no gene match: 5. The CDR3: CASSSPGQGNGYTF. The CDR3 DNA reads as TGTGCCAGCAGTTCTCCGGGACAGGGGAATGGCTACACCTTC.

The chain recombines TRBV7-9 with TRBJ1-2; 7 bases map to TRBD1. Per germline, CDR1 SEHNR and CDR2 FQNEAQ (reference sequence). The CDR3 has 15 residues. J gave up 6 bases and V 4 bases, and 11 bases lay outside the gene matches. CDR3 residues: CASSYGPTGVDGYTF. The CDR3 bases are TGTGCCAGCAGCTACGGGCCCACAGGGGTGGATGGCTACACCTTC.

The CDR3, as DNA: TGTGCCAGCAGCTTAAGTTGGAGCGGCAATGAGCAGTTCTTC. The encoded protein is CASSLSWSGNEQFF. V gene TRBV11-2 combines with J gene TRBJ2-1; D is perhaps TRBD2 (5 bases). CDR1 is SGHAT, CDR2 FQNNGV, per germline. Between the trimmed V and J ends, which lost 2 bases and 6 bases, there was a span of 11 bases. The CDR3 totals 14 residues. The complete variable domain, with remaining parts taken from reference TRBV11-2 and TRBJ2-1, reads EAGVAQSPRYKIIEKRQSVAFWCNPISGHATLYWYQQILGQGPKLLIQFQNNGVVDDSQLPKDRFSAERLKGVDSTLKIQPAKLEDSAVYLCASSLSWSGNEQFFGPGTRLTVL.